This is a list of T cell receptor beta chains from one sample in a study of T-cell reconstitution after alpha-beta-depleted transplantation in children. TCRdb re-derived calls from the PCR reads in MiXCR, one entry per CDR3 protein. The table shows around 92,000 distinct CDR3 sequences, with over 9% occurring only once. This sample comprised PBMCs from the stem cell graft donor, obtained from the stem cell graft. The receptor set was obtained from a human donor who donated a stem cell graft to a child with inherited bone marrow failure. Each CDR3 is given with its conserved first and last residue. Each record gives: CDR3 protein, CDR3 DNA, clone size, J gene, V gene, CDR3 length, D gene. The D gene is left open where the match is weak. Not all rows give a size; the values are once, few, many and, for expanded clones, a class.

CASNVRDTEAFF,TGTGCCAGCAATGTGAGGGACACTGAAGCTTTCTTT,few,TRBJ1-1,TRBV2,12,.
CASSRRDIDTGELFF,TGTGCCAGCAGCCGCCGGGACATAGACACCGGGGAGCTGTTTTTT,medium-sized,TRBJ2-2,TRBV7-2,15,.
CASSPGSNQPQHF,TGTGCCAGCAGCCCAGGTAGCAATCAGCCCCAGCATTTT,many,TRBJ1-5,TRBV9,13,.
CASRVDIGFEAFF,TGCGCCAGCAGAGTGGACATCGGCTTCGAAGCTTTCTTT,many,TRBJ1-1,TRBV5-1,13,.
CASSLARSASEQYF,TGTGCCAGCAGCTTAGCCCGTTCTGCCTCCGAGCAGTACTTC,many,TRBJ2-7,TRBV7-2,14,.
CASSPDTSGGYTF,TGTGCCAGCAGCCCAGACACTTCCGGCGGCTACACCTTC,many,TRBJ1-2,TRBV7-3,13,.
CASSLVPETQYF,TGTGCCAGCAGCTTAGTCCCGGAGACCCAGTACTTC,.,TRBJ2-5,TRBV11-3,12,.
CASSVTGGDSSGNTIYF,TGTGCCAGCAGTGTGACAGGGGGCGATAGCTCTGGAAACACCATATATTTT,.,TRBJ1-3,TRBV7-3,17,TRBD1
CASSIGQGANYGYTF,TGCGCCAGCAGCATCGGACAGGGGGCTAACTATGGCTACACCTTC,many,TRBJ1-2,TRBV5-1,15,TRBD1
CASSEQGAYNEQFF,TGTGCCAGCAGTGAGCAGGGGGCATACAATGAGCAGTTCTTC,.,TRBJ2-1,TRBV2,14,TRBD1
CASSLMGVSSYEQYF,TGTGCCAGCAGCTTAATGGGGGTGAGCTCCTACGAGCAGTACTTC,many,TRBJ2-7,TRBV7-3,15,.
CASSFGRGGPDTQYF,TGCGCCAGCAGCTTCGGGCGGGGTGGGCCAGATACGCAGTATTTT,many,TRBJ2-3,TRBV5-1,15,.
CASSPRASGRAYEQYF,TGTGCCAGCAGCCCCAGGGCTAGCGGGAGGGCATACGAGCAGTACTTC,many,TRBJ2-7,TRBV7-2,16,TRBD2
CSGGTSGYNEQFF,TGCAGCGGTGGGACTAGCGGCTACAATGAGCAGTTCTTC,many,TRBJ2-1,TRBV29-1,13,TRBD2
CASSYRQGLGYQETQYF,TGTGCCAGCAGTTATCGACAGGGGTTGGGGTACCAAGAGACCCAGTACTTC,many,TRBJ2-5,TRBV6-2/TRBV6-3,17,TRBD1
CASSPQTDTDTQYF,TGTGCCAGCTCACCCCAGACAGACACAGATACGCAGTATTTT,many,TRBJ2-3,TRBV18,14,.
CATSRNSGTEAFF,TGTGCCACCAGCAGGAACTCGGGCACTGAAGCTTTCTTT,many,TRBJ1-1,TRBV15,13,.
CASFGGYETQYF,TGTGCCAGCTTCGGGGGGTATGAGACCCAGTACTTC,many,TRBJ2-5,TRBV2,12,TRBD2